This T cell receptor beta chain was recorded in a study of blood T cell repertoires in COVID-19 (dated by TCRdb to the early 2020s). In terms of the full investigation: Samples covering the acute and convalescent phases of COVID-19 were provided by collaborators in the United States, Italy and Spain. The sample metadata nearly always contained a de-identified subject ID, COVID-19 status, age in years and sex. The repertoires were made available in a free public database intended to serve as a resource for research on the immune response to SARS-CoV-2. The material from the prospective study consisted of cDNA or gDNA derived from T cells, B-cell-depleted T cells, or PBMCs. HLA class I and class II types, where available, came from metadata supplied by the sample provider rather than from assay-based typing. Subjects who had been exposed to COVID-19, were actively infected with it, or had recovered from it provided the deeply sampled blood TCRbeta repertoires that made up the dataset. The samples were drawn from the first 160 participants of the ongoing ImmuneRACE study and from over a thousand subjects provided by 6 global collaborators. Points the paper makes about the study in general: How much clinical and demographic metadata was included differed by source and by participant, and the metadata was provided uncurated.

TCRbeta CDR3 regions were amplified from genomic DNA by means of the immunoSEQ Assay, a bias-controlled multiplex PCR. The authors' pipeline ran thus. Nucleated cell counts per sample were estimated from amplification of reference gene primers within the assay. To quantify the absolute abundance of each unique TCRbeta CDR3 rearrangement, sequence reads were collapsed and filtered. For each sample, productive Simpson clonality was calculated as the square root of Simpson's diversity index over productive rearrangements. TCRdb carries this immuneACCESS record with in-frame sequences only. Its versions omit some clonotypes, under half of them owing to an unresolved V gene in the studies checked, with the rest unexplained. V and J calls and clone size are those listed in that table; D and trimming were worked out from the DNA. Counted in this sample were about 80,000 clones; 60% to 85% of them appeared once. 15% to 20% of the sample rests with the top ten.

CDR1 and CDR2, looked up from the germline V gene, are KGHSH and LQKENI. The germline ends are 15 bases apart after V is trimmed by 5 bases and J by 10 bases. Its CDR3 holds 13 amino acids, cysteine through phenylalanine. This entry keeps only the CDR3 DNA: 39 bases, framed from base 1. Whole blood was collected in K2EDTA tubes by collaborating institutions according to the institutions' own protocols. Collaborator samples were shipped for TCRbeta analysis as frozen whole blood, isolated PBMCs, or DNA extracted from either sample type. Note on this clone: Its antigen is unknown. Per-base qualities were not stored, and no clone one base away is much larger.

What was sequenced was peripheral blood. The TCR was taken from a human donor in a cohort sampled during active COVID-19. The V gene is TRBV18 and the J gene is TRBJ2-1, and perhaps TRBD2 as D gene, on 6 matching bases. The CDR3 region: CASSSGGPREQFF. The DNA sequence reads TGTGCCAGCTCATCAGGAGGGCCCAGGGAGCAGTTCTTC.